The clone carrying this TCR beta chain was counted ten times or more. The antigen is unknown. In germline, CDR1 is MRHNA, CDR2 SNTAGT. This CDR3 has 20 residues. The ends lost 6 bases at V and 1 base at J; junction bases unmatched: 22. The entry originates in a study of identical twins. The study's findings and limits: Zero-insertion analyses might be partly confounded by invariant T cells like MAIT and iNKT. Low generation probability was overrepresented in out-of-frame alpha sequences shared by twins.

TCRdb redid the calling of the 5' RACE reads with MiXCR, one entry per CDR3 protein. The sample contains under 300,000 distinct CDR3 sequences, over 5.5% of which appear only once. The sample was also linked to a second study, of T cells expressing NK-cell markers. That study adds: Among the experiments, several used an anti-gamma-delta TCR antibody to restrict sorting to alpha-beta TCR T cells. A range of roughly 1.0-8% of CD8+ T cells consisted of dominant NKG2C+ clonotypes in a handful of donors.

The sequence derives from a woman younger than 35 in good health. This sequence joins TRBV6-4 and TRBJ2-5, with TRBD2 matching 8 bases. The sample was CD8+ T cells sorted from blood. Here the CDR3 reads CASSFPGVTTAGESQETQYF. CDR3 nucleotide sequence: TGTGCCAGCAGCTTCCCCGGAGTCACGACAGCGGGAGAGTCCCAAGAGACCCAGTACTTC.